The entry below gives a single TCR beta chain sequence along with its context. What it recognizes is unknown. This sample stems from a study of shared clonotypes between healthy human individuals. About the study: The composition of the donors was two women and a few men aged 18 to 49. Researchers assigned three CD4 naive, three CD4 memory, two CD8 naive and one CD8 memory plate to each donor. Findings and limits, study-wide: In a handful of donors, around 4.8% of naive CD4 clonotypes appeared in common.

TCRdb's copy holds only in-frame clones and misses some; the assay was immunoSEQ multiplex PCR. The sample includes roughly 2.6 million clones, approximately 90% of them seen just once. Both subsets, CD45RA+ naive and CD45RA-negative memory, were split from the CD4+ cells. Germline loops: CDR1 LGHNT, CDR2 FRNRAP. The CDR3 has 17 amino acids. V shed 0 bases and J shed 1 base, with 13 bases lying between them. The sequence derives from a man aged 18 to 29 in good health. Sequenced input: naive CD4+ T cells sorted from blood. Indicated subset: CD45RA+ positively selected. The chain combines TRBV12-5 with TRBJ2-4, with D hard to call. The CDR3 sequence is CASGLVNPGGAKNIQYF. CDR3 bases: TGTGCTAGTGGTTTGGTAAACCCGGGTGGCGCCAAAAACATTCAGTACTTC.